These 27 T cell receptor beta chains share one sample of origin, sequenced in a study of post-analysis software for immune sequencing data (dated by TCRdb to about 2015). Results the study describes overall, beyond this receptor: Four or five TRBV segments, including TRBV5-6, TRBV5-1 and TRBV20-1, were significantly more frequent in patients than controls.

Antigens of these TCRs are unknown. The library was generated by PCR. Sequencing was performed on an Illumina HiSeq 2500. To reduce PCR and sequencing biases, unique molecular identifiers were incorporated into the TCR beta cDNA libraries. TCRdb handled the public reads itself, with Q25 trimming in fastp and clone calling in MiXCR, and kept productive beta chains. For every CDR3 protein sequence, its rows merge into one entry that carries the most common genes and DNA. For this sample the table gives 600,000 to 750,000 distinct CDR3 sequences, of which approximately 60% were detected only once. The ten top clones hold approximately 10% of the sample. Sequences were obtained from blood. Every receptor here comes from a girl aged 2-10 years with multiple sclerosis.

This chain joins TRBV29-1 and TRBJ2-5; TRBD1 matches 7 bases. This CDR3 region has 13 residues. V gave up 2 bases and J gave up 2 bases; unmatched junction bases: 2. The germline V gene encodes CDR1 SQVTM and CDR2 ANQGSEA. DNA for the CDR3: TGCAGCGTTGAAACGGGACAGCAAGAGACCCAGTACTTC. This codes for CSVETGQQETQYF. Together with reference TRBV29-1 and TRBJ2-5, the CDR3 gives the full variable domain: SAVISQKPSRDICQRGTSLTIQCQVDSQVTMMFWYRQQPGQSLTLIATANQGSEATYESGFVIDKFPISRPNLTFSTLTVSNMSPEDSSIYLCSVETGQQETQYFGPGTRLLVL.

J is TRBJ2-7 and V is TRBV28, with D possibly being TRBD2 (6 bases). This CDR3 is built from 14 residues. Germline-derived CDR1 and CDR2 are MDHEN and SYDVKM. V lost 9 bases to trimming and J lost 0 bases, with 15 bases between them. The CDR3 spells CARYGGIRSYEQYF. The DNA of the CDR3 is TGTGCCAGATACGGCGGGATACGCTCCTACGAGCAGTACTTC.

This clonotype was seen a handful of times. The chain uses TRBV5-1 and TRBJ2-1, with TRBD2 matching over 9 bases. The V and J ends lost 0 bases and 7 bases, in that order; junction bases with no gene match: 5. The CDR3 extends over 15 amino acids. Germline V gene lookup returns CDR1 SGHRS and CDR2 YFSETQ. CDR3 coding DNA: TGCGCCAGCAGCTTGGGGTCTAGCGGGGCAAATGAGCAGTTCTTC. Amino acids: CASSLGSSGANEQFF.

This clonotype was counted a few times. J is TRBJ2-5 and V is TRBV7-2, with no clear D. There are 15 residues in the CDR3. Germline loops: CDR1 SGHTA, CDR2 FQGNSA. V was clipped by 4 bases and J by 11 bases, with 23 bases between them. The CDR3 DNA sequence: TGTGCCAGCAGCTCCCCCCGTAGTTTGTGGGGTGAGCAGTACTTC. The encoded protein is CASSSPRSLWGEQYF. Combining the CDR3 with reference TRBV7-2 and TRBJ2-5 gives the whole variable domain GAGVSQSPSNKVTEKGKDVELRCDPISGHTALYWYRQSLGQGLEFLIYFQGNSAPDKSGLPSDRFSAERTGGSVSTLTIQRTQQEDSAVYLCASSSPRSLWGEQYFGPGTRLLVL.

V gene TRBV20-1 combines with J gene TRBJ2-5; TRBD2 might be the D (7 bases). Germline-derived CDR1 and CDR2 are DFQATT and SNEGSKA (reference sequence). V was trimmed by 1 base and J by 9 bases, leaving 18 bases between them. The length of the CDR3 is 14 residues. As DNA, the CDR3 is TGCAGTGCTAGAGTAACGGGGGGCCATTTGGCCCAGTACTTC. It codes for CSARVTGGHLAQYF.

The chain carries TRBV6-4 and TRBJ2-1; 7 nucleotides match TRBD2. CDR3 size: 14 residues. Germline loops: CDR1 MRHNA, CDR2 SNTAGT. The V segment lost 4 bases and the J segment 3 bases; nucleotides outside the gene matches: 3. CDR3 region: CASSGVAGYNEQFF. As DNA, the CDR3 is TGTGCCAGCAGTGGGGTAGCGGGCTACAATGAGCAGTTCTTC.

There are a few counts of this clonotype. The V and J genes are TRBV5-1 and TRBJ1-1; 10 positions agree with TRBD1. Trimming took 0 bases from V and 5 from J; bases not matched to a gene: 4. This CDR3 region has 15 residues. Germline CDR1 reads SGHRS; CDR2 reads YFSETQ. CDR3 residues: CASSLGQGARTEAFF. CDR3 bases: TGCGCCAGCAGCTTGGGACAGGGGGCGCGGACTGAAGCTTTCTTT.

The rearrangement joins TRBV29-1 to TRBJ2-3, with D tentatively TRBD1 (6 bases). CDR1 and CDR2 from the germline V gene are SQVTM and ANQGSEA. There are 18 residues in the CDR3. V was cut by 7 bases and J by 1 base, with 27 bases left in between. The CDR3 sequence is CSATLTGTSLKGTDTQYF. The CDR3 nucleotides are TGCAGCGCCACGCTTACCGGGACATCACTAAAGGGCACAGATACGCAGTATTTT.

The chain is built from TRBV20-1 and TRBJ2-4; D gene unclear. The germline CDR1 and CDR2 sequences are DFQATT and SNEGSKA (reference sequence). The CDR3 length is 13 residues. Trimming pared 3 bases from V and 0 bases from J, leaving 6 bases between. The CDR3 DNA sequence: TGCAGTGCTAGGGGGATAGCCAAAAACATTCAGTACTTC. It is translated as CSARGIAKNIQYF.

This clonotype was seen a handful of times. The V call is TRBV29-1, the J call TRBJ2-7; D remains unclear. Per the germline V gene, CDR1 is SQVTM and CDR2 is ANQGSEA. The CDR3 length is 12 residues. V dropped 4 bases and J dropped 2 bases, with 9 bases sitting between them. CDR3 sequence reads: CSVVDVAYEQYF. The CDR3 bases are TGCAGCGTTGTCGATGTTGCCTACGAGCAGTACTTC.

The CDR3 here is CSASGDHSYEQYF. The CDR3 DNA follows: TGCAGTGCTTCGGGGGACCACTCCTACGAGCAGTACTTC. The chain is built from TRBV20-1 and TRBJ2-7, with D possibly matching TRBD2 (6 bases). The ends were cut back, 5 bases at V and 0 bases at J, with 11 bases in the middle. From germline, CDR1 is DFQATT and CDR2 SNEGSKA (reference sequence). The CDR3 sequence is 13 residues long.

The chain uses TRBV12-3 or TRBV12-4 and TRBJ2-1; D unclear. This CDR3 spans 17 amino acids. Trimming removed 2 bases at V and 2 bases at J, with 16 bases between. CDR3 region: CASSLLKVPEPYNEQFF. The CDR3 coding sequence is TGTGCCAGCAGTTTACTAAAGGTCCCGGAGCCCTACAATGAGCAGTTCTTC.

The CDR3 reads CSVRTGQETQYF. Written as DNA, the CDR3 is TGCAGCGTTAGGACAGGCCAAGAGACCCAGTACTTC. V is TRBV29-1 and J is TRBJ2-5, with 7 nucleotides matching TRBD1. CDR1 SQVTM and CDR2 ANQGSEA come from the germline V gene. The CDR3 spans 12 residues. Trimming took 5 bases from V and 1 from J; bases not matched to a gene: 1.

This clonotype was counted a few times. J is TRBJ2-5 and V is TRBV5-1; 7 positions agree with TRBD1. Near its end, the DNA agrees better with TRBJ2-7, so the J call may be wrong. This CDR3 is built from 15 residues. Germline values: CDR1 SGHRS, CDR2 YFSETQ. The CDR3: CASSIRGKGMHEQYF. In DNA, the CDR3 is TGCGCCAGCAGCATCAGGGGGAAAGGTATGCACGAGCAGTACTTC.

This clonotype appeared a few times. The chain is built from TRBV20-1 and TRBJ2-5; perhaps D is TRBD1 or TRBD2 (5 bases each). The CDR3 totals 14 residues. Germline CDR1 and CDR2: DFQATT and SNEGSKA (reference sequence). The V gene lost 0 bases and the J gene lost 5 bases, with 13 bases spanning the gap. The DNA of the CDR3 is TGCAGTGCTAGAGATCGAGGGGCTGGGGAGACCCAGTACTTC. This translates into CSARDRGAGETQYF.

V gene TRBV9 combines with J gene TRBJ2-7; D is possibly TRBD1 or TRBD2 (6 bases each). Matching the DNA end better, TRBJ2-5 makes the J call doubtful. This CDR3 comprises 14 residues. Per germline, CDR1 SGDLS and CDR2 YYNGEE. The CDR3 bases are TGTGCCAGCAGCGTAGTAGGGGGGCCGGAGACCCAGTACTTC. It yields the protein CASSVVGGPETQYF.

This clonotype was found a few times. The chain couples TRBV12-3 or TRBV12-4 to TRBJ2-6; D ambiguous. The length of the CDR3 is 18 residues. V lost 6 bases to trimming and J lost 1 base, with 19 bases between them. The CDR3 DNA reads TGTGCCAGCAGACCAAACCCAGGTTTGGGTTCTGGGGCCAACGTCCTGACTTTC. Protein: CASRPNPGLGSGANVLTF.

J is TRBJ2-3 and V is TRBV7-2; D possibly corresponds to TRBD1 (5 bases). Trimming left V 5 bases short and J 8 bases short, with 20 bases between. The germline gives CDR1 SGHTA, CDR2 FQGNSA. The CDR3 contains 15 residues. In nucleotides, the CDR3 is TGTGCCAGCAGCCCTGACAGCGCACGAATCCCTACGCAGTATTTT. This gives the protein CASSPDSARIPTQYF. The whole variable domain, filled in from reference TRBV7-2 and TRBJ2-3, reads GAGVSQSPSNKVTEKGKDVELRCDPISGHTALYWYRQSLGQGLEFLIYFQGNSAPDKSGLPSDRFSAERTGGSVSTLTIQRTQQEDSAVYLCASSPDSARIPTQYFGPGTRLTVL.

The genes are TRBV30 and TRBJ1-2; unclear D gene. The CDR3 runs 11 residues. The V end lost 5 bases, the J end lost 4 bases, and 8 bases lay between the germline ends. Germline values: CDR1 GTSNPN, CDR2 SVGIG (reference sequence). The CDR3 coding sequence is TGTGCCTGGCAGGACGTCTATGGCTACACCTTC. Protein sequence: CAWQDVYGYTF.

The chain carries TRBV7-8 and TRBJ2-1, with D possibly matching TRBD2 (6 bases). Germline V gene data show CDR1 as SGHVS and CDR2 as FQNEAQ. This CDR3 has 16 amino acids. The V and J ends lost 6 bases and 0 bases respectively, with 15 bases between them. The CDR3 bases are TGTGCCAGCAGGGAAAAGCGGGCGCGCTCCTACAATGAGCAGTTCTTC. This gives the protein CASREKRARSYNEQFF.

In this sample, this clonotype turned up a few times. CDR3 nucleotide sequence: TGTGCCAGCAGCTTGGAGGTGCAGGGAAGAAACATTCAGTACTTC. It encodes CASSLEVQGRNIQYF. This chain links TRBV5-5 with TRBJ2-4; TRBD1 is a possible D gene (5 bases). The CDR3 has 15 amino acids. CDR1 is SGHKS and CDR2 is YYEKEE in the germline V gene (reference sequence). Trimming took off 0 bases at V and 6 bases at J, with 13 bases between the two ends.

The chain employs TRBV29-1 and TRBJ2-2; no reliable D call. The CDR3 contains 14 residues. Germline loops: CDR1 SQVTM, CDR2 ANQGSEA. V dropped 7 bases and J dropped 3 bases, with 15 bases sitting between them. The CDR3 spells CSGLLKSDTGELFF. CDR3 coding DNA: TGCAGCGGCCTCCTCAAATCGGACACCGGGGAGCTGTTTTTT.

The chain joins TRBV10-3 to TRBJ1-2, with D possibly TRBD1 on 5 matching bases. The germline V and J ends were trimmed by 4 bases and 0 bases, with 18 bases remaining between them. Germline-derived CDR1 and CDR2 are ENHRY and SYGVKD. The CDR3 spans 17 residues. The CDR3 DNA reads as TGTGCCATCAGTGGGGGATTCGGGGCATCGGCTAACTATGGCTACACCTTC. It translates to CAISGGFGASANYGYTF.

The chain carries TRBV20-1 and TRBJ2-5, with D possibly being TRBD1 or TRBD2 (5 bases each). Germline V gene lookup returns CDR1 DFQATT and CDR2 SNEGSKA (reference sequence). Trimming removed 5 bases from V and 5 bases from J, with 18 bases in between. The CDR3 covers 14 residues. DNA for the CDR3: TGCAGTGCTGGACCCCGGGACCAAAGTGAGACCCAGTACTTC. Its translation is CSAGPRDQSETQYF.

The chain carries TRBV6-6 and TRBJ1-2; 8 positions agree with TRBD1. Trimming cost V 6 bases and J 7 bases; bases outside gene matches: 7. The CDR3 extends over 13 amino acids. Germline V CDR1 and CDR2: MNHNY, SVGAGI (reference sequence). For the CDR3, the DNA is TGTGCCAGCAGGGAGACGGGACAGGCTGGCTACACCTTC. This sequence encodes CASRETGQAGYTF.

This chain connects TRBV5-1 to TRBJ2-1; TRBD2 agrees at 11 bases. The CDR3 extends over 15 amino acids. J lost 8 bases, V lost 4 bases, and 8 bases had no gene match. Germline loops: CDR1 SGHRS, CDR2 YFSETQ. This CDR3 is CASSPLAGVEHEQFF. The DNA for the CDR3 is TGCGCCAGCAGCCCACTAGCGGGGGTTGAGCATGAGCAGTTCTTC.

This clonotype was seen only a few times. The rearrangement links TRBV12-3 or TRBV12-4 to TRBJ2-3; D perhaps matches TRBD1 (6 bases). Trimming shortened V by 5 bases and J by 2 bases, and 17 bases separated the two germline ends. The CDR3 loop spans 16 amino acids. The CDR3 sequence: CASSPHRARSTDTQYF. The CDR3 DNA reads TGTGCCAGCAGTCCCCACAGGGCCCGTTCCACAGATACGCAGTATTTT.